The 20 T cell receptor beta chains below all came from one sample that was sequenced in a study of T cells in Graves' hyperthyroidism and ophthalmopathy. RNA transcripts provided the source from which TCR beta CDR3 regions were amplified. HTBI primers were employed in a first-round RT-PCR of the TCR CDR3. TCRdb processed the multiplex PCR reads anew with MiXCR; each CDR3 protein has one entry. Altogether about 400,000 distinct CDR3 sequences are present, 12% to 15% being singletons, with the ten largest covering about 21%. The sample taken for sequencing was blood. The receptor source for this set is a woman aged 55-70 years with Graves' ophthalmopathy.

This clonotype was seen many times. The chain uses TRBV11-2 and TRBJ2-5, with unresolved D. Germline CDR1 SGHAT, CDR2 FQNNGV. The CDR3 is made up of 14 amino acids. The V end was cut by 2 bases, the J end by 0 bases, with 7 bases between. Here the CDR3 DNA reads TGTGCCAGCAGCTTACTACCTTACCAAGAGACCCAGTACTTC. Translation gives CASSLLPYQETQYF.

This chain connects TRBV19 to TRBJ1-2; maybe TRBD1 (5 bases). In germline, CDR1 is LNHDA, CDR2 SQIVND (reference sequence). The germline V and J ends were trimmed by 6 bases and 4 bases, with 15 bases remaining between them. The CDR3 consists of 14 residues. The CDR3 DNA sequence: TGTGCCAGTAGCCGGGACCCTGTAACCTATGGCTACACCTTC. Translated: CASSRDPVTYGYTF.

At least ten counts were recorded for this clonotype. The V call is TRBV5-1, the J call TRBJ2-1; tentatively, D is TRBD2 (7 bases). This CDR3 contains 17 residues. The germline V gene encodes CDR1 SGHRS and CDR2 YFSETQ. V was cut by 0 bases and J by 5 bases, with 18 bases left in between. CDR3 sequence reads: CASSLVAGESGNNEQFF. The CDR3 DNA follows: TGCGCCAGCAGCTTGGTTGCAGGGGAAAGCGGGAACAATGAGCAGTTCTTC.

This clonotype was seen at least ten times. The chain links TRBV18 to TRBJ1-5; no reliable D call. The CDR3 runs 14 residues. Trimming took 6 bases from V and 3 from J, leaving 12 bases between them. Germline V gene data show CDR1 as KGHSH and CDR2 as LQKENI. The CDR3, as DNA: TGTGCCAGCTCCCTTTCCGGAGACAATCAGCCCCAGCATTTT. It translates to CASSLSGDNQPQHF.

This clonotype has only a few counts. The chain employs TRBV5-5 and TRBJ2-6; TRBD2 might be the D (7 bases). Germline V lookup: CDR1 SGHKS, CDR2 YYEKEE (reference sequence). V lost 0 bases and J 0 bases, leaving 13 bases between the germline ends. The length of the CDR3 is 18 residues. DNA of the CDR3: TGTGCCAGCAGCTTGGAGGGGGGGGTTAGCTCTGGGGCCAACGTCCTGACTTTC. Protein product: CASSLEGGVSSGANVLTF.

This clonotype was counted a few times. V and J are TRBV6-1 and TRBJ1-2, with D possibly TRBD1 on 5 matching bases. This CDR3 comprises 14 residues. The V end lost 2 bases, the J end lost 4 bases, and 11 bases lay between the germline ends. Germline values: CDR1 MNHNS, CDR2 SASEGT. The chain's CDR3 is CASSENGGTYGYTF. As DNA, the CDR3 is TGTGCCAGCAGTGAAAACGGGGGGACCTATGGCTACACCTTC.

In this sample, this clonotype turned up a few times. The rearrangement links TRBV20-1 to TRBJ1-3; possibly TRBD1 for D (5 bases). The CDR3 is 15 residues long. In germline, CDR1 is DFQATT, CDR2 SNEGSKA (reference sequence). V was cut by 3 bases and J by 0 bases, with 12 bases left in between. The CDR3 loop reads CSASDGGFSGNTIYF. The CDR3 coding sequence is TGCAGTGCTAGTGACGGGGGGTTCTCTGGAAACACCATATATTTT.

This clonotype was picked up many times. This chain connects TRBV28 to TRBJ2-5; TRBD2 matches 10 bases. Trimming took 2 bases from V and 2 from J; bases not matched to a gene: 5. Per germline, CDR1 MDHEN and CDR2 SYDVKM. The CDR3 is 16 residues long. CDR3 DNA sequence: TGTGCCAGCAGTTTAACACTAGCGGGGTCACAAGAGACCCAGTACTTC. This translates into CASSLTLAGSQETQYF.

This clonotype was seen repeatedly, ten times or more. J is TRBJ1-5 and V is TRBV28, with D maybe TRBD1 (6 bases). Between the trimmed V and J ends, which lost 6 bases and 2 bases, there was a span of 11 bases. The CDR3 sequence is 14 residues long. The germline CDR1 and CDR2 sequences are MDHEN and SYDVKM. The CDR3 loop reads CASSSRGGNQPQHF. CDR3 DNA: TGTGCCAGCAGCAGCAGGGGTGGCAATCAGCCCCAGCATTTT.

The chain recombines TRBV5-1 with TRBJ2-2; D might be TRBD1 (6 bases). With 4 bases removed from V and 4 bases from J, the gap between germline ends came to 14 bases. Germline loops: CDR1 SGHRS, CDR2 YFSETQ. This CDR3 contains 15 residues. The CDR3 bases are TGCGCCAGCAGCGCGACCCAGGGGCCCACCGGGGAGCTGTTTTTT. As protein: CASSATQGPTGELFF.

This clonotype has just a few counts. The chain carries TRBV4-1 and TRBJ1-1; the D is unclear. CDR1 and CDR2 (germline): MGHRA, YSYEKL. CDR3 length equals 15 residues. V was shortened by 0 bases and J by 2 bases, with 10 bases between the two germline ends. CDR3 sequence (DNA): TGCGCCAGCAGCCAAGATAGGGCGGGAAACACTGAAGCTTTCTTT. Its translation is CASSQDRAGNTEAFF.

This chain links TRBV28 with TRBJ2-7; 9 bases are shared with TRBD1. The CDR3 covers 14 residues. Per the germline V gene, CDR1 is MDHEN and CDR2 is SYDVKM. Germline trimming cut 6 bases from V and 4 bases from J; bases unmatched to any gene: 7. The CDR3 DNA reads TGTGCCAGCAGGTCCGGGACAGGGCTATACGAGCAGTACTTC. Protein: CASRSGTGLYEQYF.

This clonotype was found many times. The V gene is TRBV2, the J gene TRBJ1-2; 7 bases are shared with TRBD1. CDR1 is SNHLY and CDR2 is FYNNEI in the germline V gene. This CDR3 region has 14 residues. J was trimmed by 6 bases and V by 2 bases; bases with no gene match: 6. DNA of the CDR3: TGTGCCAGCAGTGAATTTGGACAGGTGAATGGCTACACCTTC. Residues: CASSEFGQVNGYTF.

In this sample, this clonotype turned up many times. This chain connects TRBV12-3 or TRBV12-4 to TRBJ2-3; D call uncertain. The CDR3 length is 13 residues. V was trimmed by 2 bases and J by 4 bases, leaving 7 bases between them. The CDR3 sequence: CASSLRRADTQYF. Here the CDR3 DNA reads TGTGCCAGCAGTTTAAGGCGAGCAGATACGCAGTATTTT.

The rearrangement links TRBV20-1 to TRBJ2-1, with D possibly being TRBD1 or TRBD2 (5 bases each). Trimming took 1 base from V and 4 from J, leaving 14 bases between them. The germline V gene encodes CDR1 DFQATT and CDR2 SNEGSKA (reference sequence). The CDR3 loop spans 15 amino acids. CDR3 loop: CSARVGVLGYNEQFF. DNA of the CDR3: TGCAGTGCTAGAGTGGGGGTATTAGGGTACAATGAGCAGTTCTTC.

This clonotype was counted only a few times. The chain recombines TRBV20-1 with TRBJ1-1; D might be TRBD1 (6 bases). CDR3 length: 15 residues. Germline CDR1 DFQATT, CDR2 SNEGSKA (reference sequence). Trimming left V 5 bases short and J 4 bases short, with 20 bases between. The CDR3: CSARSGEGEGTEAFF. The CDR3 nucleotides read TGCAGTGCTCGATCTGGGGAGGGGGAAGGCACTGAAGCTTTCTTT.

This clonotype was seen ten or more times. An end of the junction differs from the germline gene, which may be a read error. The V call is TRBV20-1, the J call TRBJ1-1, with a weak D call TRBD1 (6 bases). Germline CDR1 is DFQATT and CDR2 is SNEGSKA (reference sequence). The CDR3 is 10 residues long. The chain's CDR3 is CSAGDRRTFF. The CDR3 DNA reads TGCAGTGCTGGAGACAGGCGGACTTTCTTT.

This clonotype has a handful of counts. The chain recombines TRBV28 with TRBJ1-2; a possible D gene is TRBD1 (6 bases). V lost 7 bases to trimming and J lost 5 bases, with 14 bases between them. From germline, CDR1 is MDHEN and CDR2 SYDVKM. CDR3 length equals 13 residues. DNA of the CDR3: TGTGCCAGCACCCGAGGAGGGGGATATGGCTACACCTTC. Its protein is CASTRGGGYGYTF.

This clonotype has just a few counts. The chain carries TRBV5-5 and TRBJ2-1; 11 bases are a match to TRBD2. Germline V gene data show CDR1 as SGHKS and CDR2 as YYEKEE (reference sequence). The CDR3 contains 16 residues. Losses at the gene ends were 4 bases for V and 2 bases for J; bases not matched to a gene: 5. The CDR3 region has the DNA TGTGCCAGCAGCGGAATAGCGGGAGGGCCCTACAATGAGCAGTTCTTC. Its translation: CASSGIAGGPYNEQFF.

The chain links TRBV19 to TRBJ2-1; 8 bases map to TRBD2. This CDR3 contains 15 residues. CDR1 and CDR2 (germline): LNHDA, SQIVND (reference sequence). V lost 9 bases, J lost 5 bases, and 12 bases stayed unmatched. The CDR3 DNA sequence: TGTGCCAGCACCCGGGGACTAGGACTTGACAATGAGCAGTTCTTC. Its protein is CASTRGLGLDNEQFF. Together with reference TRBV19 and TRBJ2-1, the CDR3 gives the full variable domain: DGGITQSPKYLFRKEGQNVTLSCEQNLNHDAMYWYRQDPGQGLRLIYYSQIVNDFQKGDIAEGYSVSREKKESFPLTVTSAQKNPTAFYLCASTRGLGLDNEQFFGPGTRLTVL.